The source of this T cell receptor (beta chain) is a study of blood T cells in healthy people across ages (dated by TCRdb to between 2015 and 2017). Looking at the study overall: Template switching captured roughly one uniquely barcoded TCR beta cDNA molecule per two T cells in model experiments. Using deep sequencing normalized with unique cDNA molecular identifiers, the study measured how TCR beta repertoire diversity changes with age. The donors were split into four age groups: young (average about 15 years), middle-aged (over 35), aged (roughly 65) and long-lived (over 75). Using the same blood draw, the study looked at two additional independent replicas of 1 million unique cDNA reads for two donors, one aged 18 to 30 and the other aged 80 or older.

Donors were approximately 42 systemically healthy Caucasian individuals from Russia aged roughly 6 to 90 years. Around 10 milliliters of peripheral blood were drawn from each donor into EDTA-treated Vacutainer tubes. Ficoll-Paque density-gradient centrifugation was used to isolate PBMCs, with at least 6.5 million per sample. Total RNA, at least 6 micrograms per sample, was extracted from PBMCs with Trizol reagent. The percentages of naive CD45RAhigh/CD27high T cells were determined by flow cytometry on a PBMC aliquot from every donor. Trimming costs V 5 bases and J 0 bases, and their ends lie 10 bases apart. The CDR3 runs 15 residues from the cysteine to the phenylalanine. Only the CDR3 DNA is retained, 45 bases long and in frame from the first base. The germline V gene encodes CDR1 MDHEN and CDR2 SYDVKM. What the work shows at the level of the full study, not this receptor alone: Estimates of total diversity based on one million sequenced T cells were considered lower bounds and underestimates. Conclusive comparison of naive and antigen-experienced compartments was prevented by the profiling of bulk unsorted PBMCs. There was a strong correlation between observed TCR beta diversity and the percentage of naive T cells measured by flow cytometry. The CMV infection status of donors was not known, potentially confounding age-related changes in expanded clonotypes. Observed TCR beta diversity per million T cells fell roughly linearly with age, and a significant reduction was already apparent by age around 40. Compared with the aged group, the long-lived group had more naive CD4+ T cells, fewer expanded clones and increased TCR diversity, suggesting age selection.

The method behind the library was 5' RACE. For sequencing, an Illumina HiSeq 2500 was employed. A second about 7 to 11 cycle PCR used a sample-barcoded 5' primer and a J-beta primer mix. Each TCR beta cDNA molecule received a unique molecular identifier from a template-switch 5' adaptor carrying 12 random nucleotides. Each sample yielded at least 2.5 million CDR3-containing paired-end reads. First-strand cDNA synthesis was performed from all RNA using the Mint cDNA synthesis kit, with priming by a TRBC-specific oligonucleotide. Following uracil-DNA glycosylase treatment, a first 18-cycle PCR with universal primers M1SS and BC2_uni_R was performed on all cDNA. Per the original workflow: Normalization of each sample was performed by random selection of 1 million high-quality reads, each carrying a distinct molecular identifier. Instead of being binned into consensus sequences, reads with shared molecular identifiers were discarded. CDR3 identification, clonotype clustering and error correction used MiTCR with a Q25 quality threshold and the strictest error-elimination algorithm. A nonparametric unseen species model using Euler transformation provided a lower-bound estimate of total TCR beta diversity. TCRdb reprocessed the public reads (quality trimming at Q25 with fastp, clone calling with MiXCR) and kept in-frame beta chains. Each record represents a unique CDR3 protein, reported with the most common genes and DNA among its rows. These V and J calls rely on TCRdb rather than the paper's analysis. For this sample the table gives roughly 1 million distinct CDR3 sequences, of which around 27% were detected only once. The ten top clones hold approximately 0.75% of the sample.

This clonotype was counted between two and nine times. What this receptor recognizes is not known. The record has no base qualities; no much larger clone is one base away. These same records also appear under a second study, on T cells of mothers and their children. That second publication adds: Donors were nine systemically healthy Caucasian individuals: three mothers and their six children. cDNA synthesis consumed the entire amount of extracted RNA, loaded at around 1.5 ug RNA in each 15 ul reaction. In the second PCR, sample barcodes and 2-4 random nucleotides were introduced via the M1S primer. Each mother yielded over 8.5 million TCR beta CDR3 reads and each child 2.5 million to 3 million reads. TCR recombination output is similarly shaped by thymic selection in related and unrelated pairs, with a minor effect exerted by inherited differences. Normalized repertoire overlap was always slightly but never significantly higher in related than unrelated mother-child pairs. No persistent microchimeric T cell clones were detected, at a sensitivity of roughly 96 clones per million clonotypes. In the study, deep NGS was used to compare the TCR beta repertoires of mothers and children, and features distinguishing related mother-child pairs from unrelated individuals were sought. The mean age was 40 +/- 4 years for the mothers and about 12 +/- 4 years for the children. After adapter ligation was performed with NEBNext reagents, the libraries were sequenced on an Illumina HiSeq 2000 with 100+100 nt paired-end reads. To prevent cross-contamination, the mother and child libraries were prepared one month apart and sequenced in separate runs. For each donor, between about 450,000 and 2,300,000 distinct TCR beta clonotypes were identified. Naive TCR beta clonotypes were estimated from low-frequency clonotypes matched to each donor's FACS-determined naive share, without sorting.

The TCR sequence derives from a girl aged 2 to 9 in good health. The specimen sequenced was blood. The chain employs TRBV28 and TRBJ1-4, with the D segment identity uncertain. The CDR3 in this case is CASSRTEATNEKLFF. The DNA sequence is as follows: TGTGCCAGCAGTCGGACCGAAGCAACTAATGAAAAACTGTTTTTT.